The present T cell receptor (beta chain) was sequenced within a study of glioma-infiltrating T cells. General study findings and limits: Non-neoplastic patients had below-expected tissue-blood divergence, while all gliomas exceeded expectation. Very few CDR3 sequences were shared between tissue and blood.

Regarding this clonotype: Antigen specificity is unknown.

The iRepertoire nested amplicon-rescue multiplex PCR amplified TCR alpha and beta CDR3s from RNA. Tissue mRNA or PBMC total RNA, 100-400 ng, went into one-step reverse transcription and amplification. MiXCR was run by TCRdb on the multiplex PCR reads, yielding one entry per CDR3 protein. Among over a thousand distinct CDR3 sequences listed, about three fifths were seen once. The sequencing input was glioma tissue, nonneoplastic brain tissue, or PBMCs (not recorded which). The receptor was isolated from a human donor with low-grade glioma or glioblastoma, undergoing nonglioma brain surgery, or in good health (not recorded which).

The CDR3: CASSLTGLAGVADTQYF. As DNA, the CDR3 is TGTGCCAGCAGCTTAACGGGACTAGCGGGAGTCGCAGATACGCAGTATTTT. This sequence joins TRBV7-3 and TRBJ2-3; 14 positions match TRBD2. This CDR3 has 17 residues. After removal of 0 bases from V and 4 bases from J, the junction contained 3 bases not matched to a gene. Germline lookup yields CDR1 SGHTA and CDR2 FQGTGA.